Listed below are T cell receptor beta chains from one sample, sequenced in a study of beta chain features in type 1 diabetes. Assay: immunoSEQ multiplex PCR; the TCRdb copy retains only in-frame clones and omits some. The repertoire holds some 150,000 clones, under 60% seen once, with 0.42% in the top ten. Sequenced: Tregs from blood. These receptors came from a man aged 18 to 29 in good health. Both conserved end residues are part of each CDR3. Fields, in order: CDR3 protein, CDR3 DNA, J gene, clone size, D gene, V gene. The D gene is left open where the match is weak. Size is omitted from some rows. Given values are once, few, many or a class for expanded clones.

CASSPLDRDTGELFF TGTGCCAGTAGTCCTCTCGACAGGGACACCGGGGAGCTGTTTTTT TRBJ2-2 . TRBD1 TRBV19
CASSITSGQGPYEQYF TGTGCCAGCAGCATTACTTCGGGACAGGGGCCCTACGAGCAGTACTTC TRBJ2-7 . TRBD1 TRBV7-2
CASSEGQGWHYEQYF TGTGCCAGCAGCGAAGGACAGGGATGGCACTACGAGCAGTACTTC TRBJ2-7 . TRBD1 TRBV7-2
CSATDRRYEQYF TGCAGCGCCACGGACAGGCGCTACGAGCAGTACTTC TRBJ2-7 few TRBD1 TRBV29-1
CAISGLAGADNEQFF TGTGCCATCAGTGGTTTGGCAGGGGCGGACAATGAGCAGTTCTTC TRBJ2-1 . . TRBV10-3
CSVDRGSGPRNEQFF TGCAGCGTTGACAGGGGTAGCGGGCCTCGGAATGAGCAGTTCTTC TRBJ2-1 . . TRBV29-1
CASSRGGLAGQETQYF TGTGCCAGCAGCCGGGGGGGGCTAGCGGGGCAAGAGACCCAGTACTTC TRBJ2-5 few TRBD2 TRBV7-3
CASKRLAVPSYEQYF TGTGCCAGTAAAAGACTAGCGGTACCTTCCTACGAGCAGTACTTC TRBJ2-7 few TRBD2 TRBV19
CASQFSRSSGSNTGELFF TGTGCCAGTCAATTTTCCAGATCTAGCGGATCGAACACCGGGGAGCTGTTTTTT TRBJ2-2 . TRBD2 TRBV2
CASSRANEQFF TGTGCCAGTAGCAGGGCCAATGAGCAGTTCTTC TRBJ2-1 . . TRBV19
CASSLQGRRTEAFF TGTGCCAGCAGTTTACAGGGGCGTCGGACTGAAGCTTTCTTT TRBJ1-1 . TRBD1 TRBV7-2
CASSPGDRGGGNQPQHF TGTGCCAGCTCACCGGGGGACAGGGGAGGCGGCAATCAGCCCCAGCATTTT TRBJ1-5 few TRBD1 TRBV18
CASSFPGGYYEQYF TGTGCCAGCAGTTTCCCGGGGGGCTACTACGAGCAGTACTTC TRBJ2-7 . . TRBV28
CASSRAGGTPRGEQFF TGTGCCAGCAGTCGAGCGGGGGGTACTCCAAGAGGTGAGCAGTTCTTC TRBJ2-1 . TRBD2 TRBV27
CASRPVGRRDTQYF TGTGCCAGCAGACCTGTCGGGAGGAGGGATACGCAGTATTTT TRBJ2-3 few TRBD2 TRBV6-5
CASRARGQNTEAFF TGTGCCAGCAGAGCCAGGGGGCAGAACACTGAAGCTTTCTTT TRBJ1-1 . TRBD1 TRBV28
CASSPDGGATEAFF TGTGCCAGCTCCCCCGACGGGGGAGCTACTGAAGCTTTCTTT TRBJ1-1 few . TRBV18
CASSPIAGKTDTQYF TGCGCCAGCAGCCCCATAGCGGGGAAGACAGATACGCAGTATTTT TRBJ2-3 few TRBD2 TRBV5-1
CASSPRVRDGYTF TGTGCCAGCAGTCCCCGGGTGAGGGATGGCTACACCTTC TRBJ1-2 . . TRBV6-5
CASSHPGQAEAFF TGTGCCAGCAGCCACCCTGGACAGGCTGAAGCTTTCTTT TRBJ1-1 few TRBD1 TRBV4-2
CASSLDRNYGYTF TGTGCCAGTAGTTTGGACAGGAACTATGGCTACACCTTC TRBJ1-2 few TRBD1 TRBV19
CASSSHRGGEQYF TGTGCCAGTAGTTCCCACAGGGGAGGCGAGCAGTACTTC TRBJ2-7 . . TRBV19
CASSFAGWGAYGYTF TGTGCCAGCAGCTTCGCCGGGTGGGGCGCCTATGGCTACACCTTC TRBJ1-2 . . TRBV7-2
CASSPAVGTNNEQFF TGTGCCAGCAGCCCCGCAGTGGGCACGAACAATGAGCAGTTCTTC TRBJ2-1 . . TRBV7-3
CASSLAGGDRVRDTEAFF TGTGCCAGCAGCTTAGCGGGGGGAGACAGGGTTCGGGACACTGAAGCTTTCTTT TRBJ1-1 few TRBD1 TRBV7-9
CASTRGAGVAFF TGTGCCAGCACCCGGGGGGCGGGTGTAGCTTTCTTT TRBJ1-1 . . TRBV6-5
CASSRYRASYEQYF TGTGCCAGCAGTCGGTACAGGGCATCCTACGAGCAGTACTTC TRBJ2-7 . . TRBV28
CASSFGGMRTGELFF TGTGCCAGCAGCTTTGGCGGGATGAGGACCGGGGAGCTGTTTTTT TRBJ2-2 few . TRBV7-2
CASSPGQGASSYEQYF TGCGCCAGCAGCCCAGGACAGGGCGCAAGCTCCTACGAGCAGTACTTC TRBJ2-7 . TRBD1 TRBV4-1
CASSGQYRVSEQFF TGTGCCAGCAGCGGACAGTATAGGGTCAGTGAGCAGTTCTTC TRBJ2-1 few . TRBV6-1
CAWRSFPRTVNTEAFF TGTGCCTGGAGAAGCTTTCCAAGGACAGTGAACACTGAAGCTTTCTTT TRBJ1-1 . . TRBV30
CASGPGQAYNEQFF TGTGCTAGTGGCCCGGGACAGGCCTACAATGAGCAGTTCTTC TRBJ2-1 few TRBD1 TRBV12-5
CAWTYFTGGDGYTF TGTGCCTGGACCTATTTTACAGGGGGCGATGGCTACACCTTC TRBJ1-2 . TRBD1 TRBV30
CASSPRGDTQYF TGTGCCAGCTCACCACGAGGTGATACGCAGTATTTT TRBJ2-3 few . TRBV18
CASSEQAGGNEKLFF TGTGCCAGCAGTGAACAGGCAGGGGGGAACGAAAAACTGTTTTTT TRBJ1-4 . TRBD1 TRBV2
CASRANSGGIYNEQFF TGTGCCAGTAGGGCGAATAGCGGGGGGATCTACAATGAGCAGTTCTTC TRBJ2-1 . TRBD2 TRBV19
CASSLTSGSEQFF TGCGCCAGCAGCTTGACTAGCGGGAGTGAGCAGTTCTTC TRBJ2-1 few TRBD2 TRBV5-1
CAWGLAGAKNIQYF TGTGCCTGGGGACTAGCGGGAGCCAAAAACATTCAGTACTTC TRBJ2-4 few TRBD2 TRBV30
CASSVDARAPTISGNTIYF TGTGCCAGCAGCGTAGATGCGCGCGCGCCAACTATCTCTGGAAACACCATATATTTT TRBJ1-3 few . TRBV9
CASSQVRSGELFF TGTGCCAGCAGCCAAGTTCGGTCGGGGGAGCTGTTTTTT TRBJ2-2 few . TRBV4-2
CASSETGGTEAFF TGTGCCAGCAGCGAGACAGGGGGCACTGAAGCTTTCTTT TRBJ1-1 . TRBD1 TRBV7-3
CASSPRTSGDEQYF TGCGCCAGCAGCCCCCGGACTAGCGGGGACGAGCAGTACTTC TRBJ2-7 . TRBD2 TRBV5-1
CASSYSRGDQETQYF TGTGCCAGCAGTTACTCACGGGGGGACCAAGAGACCCAGTACTTC TRBJ2-5 few TRBD2 TRBV6-5
CASSANYQGQPQHF TGTGCCAGCAGCGCAAATTACCAGGGCCAGCCCCAGCATTTT TRBJ1-5 few . TRBV7-8
CASSPREGYEKLFF TGCGCCAGCAGCCCGCGGGAGGGTTATGAAAAACTGTTTTTT TRBJ1-4 . . TRBV5-1
CASSQTGTANTEAFF TGCGCCAGCAGCCAAACCGGGACAGCGAACACTGAAGCTTTCTTT TRBJ1-1 few TRBD1 TRBV5-1
CSIRRGLLETQYF TGCAGCATCAGACGGGGTCTTTTAGAGACCCAGTACTTC TRBJ2-5 . . TRBV29-1
CASKDRGYEQYF TGTGCCAGCAAGGACAGGGGTTACGAGCAGTACTTC TRBJ2-7 . TRBD1 TRBV6-6
CASSSPPGLLQETQYF TGTGCCAGCAGCTCCCCCCCGGGACTACTCCAAGAGACCCAGTACTTC TRBJ2-5 . TRBD2 TRBV7-2
CASSLLARGPGQPQHF TGTGCCAGCAGCTTACTAGCGAGGGGGCCGGGTCAGCCCCAGCATTTT TRBJ1-5 few TRBD1 TRBV7-2
CASSKGPGQGNTEAFF TGTGCCAGCTCAAAGGGGCCGGGACAGGGGAACACTGAAGCTTTCTTT TRBJ1-1 once TRBD1 TRBV18
CASSVVGDWSQPQHF TGTGCCAGCAGCGTAGTTGGTGATTGGAGTCAGCCCCAGCATTTT TRBJ1-5 . . TRBV9